One and the same sample provided the 5 T cell receptor beta chains below, sequenced in a study of T cells in Graves' hyperthyroidism and ophthalmopathy. Researchers amplified the TCR beta CDR3 regions from RNA transcripts. An initial round of RT-PCR targeting the TCR CDR3 relied on the HTBI primer set. A single record per CDR3 protein comes from TCRdb applying MiXCR to the multiplex PCR reads. The profile shows about 300,000 distinct CDR3 sequences, less than 20% of them singletons. The specimen sequenced was blood. The receptor source for this set is a man aged 50 to 60 with Graves' ophthalmopathy.

This clonotype has a handful of counts. The chain links TRBV9 to TRBJ2-5; 9 bases fit TRBD2. The CDR3 is made up of 15 amino acids. V was clipped by 0 bases and J by 5 bases; unmatched bases: 5. Germline loops: CDR1 SGDLS, CDR2 YYNGEE. The CDR3 sequence is CASSVAAGGMETQYF. CDR3 sequence (DNA): TGTGCCAGCAGCGTAGCAGCGGGAGGTATGGAGACCCAGTACTTC.

This clonotype showed up many times. The chain employs TRBV20-1 and TRBJ2-1, with D perhaps matching TRBD2 (6 bases). V lost 0 bases, J lost 5 bases, and 14 bases lay in between. Germline V gene lookup returns CDR1 DFQATT and CDR2 SNEGSKA (reference sequence). This CDR3 contains 15 residues. CDR3 bases: TGCAGTGCTAGAGATGGGGGTAGCGGTAACAATGAGCAGTTCTTC. Translating gives CSARDGGSGNNEQFF.

This clonotype showed up just a few times. This chain connects TRBV20-1 to TRBJ2-7; D not resolved. CDR1 and CDR2 (germline): DFQATT, SNEGSKA (reference sequence). Trimming took off 1 base at V and 3 bases at J, with 7 bases between the two ends. The CDR3 extends over 12 amino acids. CDR3 sequence (DNA): TGCAGTGCTAGAGGCAGCCACTACGAGCAGTACTTC. Protein: CSARGSHYEQYF.

This clonotype was seen repeatedly, ten times or more. The chain recombines TRBV29-1 with TRBJ2-5; TRBD2 might be the D (6 bases). Germline V lookup: CDR1 SQVTM, CDR2 ANQGSEA. The CDR3 loop spans 13 amino acids. V lost 1 base and J 4 bases, leaving 10 bases between the germline ends. The CDR3: CSVEVVGGETQYF. The CDR3 DNA is TGCAGCGTTGAAGTTGTGGGGGGAGAGACCCAGTACTTC.

This chain uses TRBV7-2 with TRBJ1-4; no reliable D call. Germline-derived CDR1 and CDR2 are SGHTA and FQGNSA. The CDR3 contains 15 residues. V lost 5 bases, J lost 7 bases, and 17 bases lay in between. CDR3 loop: CASSPAGPRCEKLFF. The CDR3 DNA reads as TGTGCCAGCAGCCCGGCGGGCCCCCGGTGTGAAAAACTGTTTTTT.